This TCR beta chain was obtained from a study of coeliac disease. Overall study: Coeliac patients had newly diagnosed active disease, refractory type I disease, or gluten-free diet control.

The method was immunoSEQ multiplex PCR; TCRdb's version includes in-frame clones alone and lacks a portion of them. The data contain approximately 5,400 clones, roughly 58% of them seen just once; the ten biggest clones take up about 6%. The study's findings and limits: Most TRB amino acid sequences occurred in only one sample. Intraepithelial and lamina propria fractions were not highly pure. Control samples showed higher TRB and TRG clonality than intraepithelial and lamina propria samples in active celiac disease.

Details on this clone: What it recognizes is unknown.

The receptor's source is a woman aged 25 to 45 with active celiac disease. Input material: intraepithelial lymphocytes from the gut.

The CDR3 region has the DNA TGCAGCATTAGGGCAGGGACCTACGAGCAGTACTTC. Translation gives CSIRAGTYEQYF. The rearrangement joins TRBV29-1 to TRBJ2-7; D might be TRBD1 (5 bases). Trimming stripped 8 bases from V and 2 bases from J, with 13 bases between. Germline CDR1 SQVTM, CDR2 ANQGSEA. There are 12 residues in the CDR3.